This T cell receptor (beta chain) is drawn from a study of regulatory T cells in long-lasting Graves disease. Investigators prepared the TCR beta libraries by applying iRepertoire HTBI primers and Arm-PCR of CDR3 regions. TCRdb re-called the multiplex PCR reads through MiXCR, storing one row per CDR3 protein. The data contain a few hundred thousand distinct CDR3 sequences, roughly 12% of them singletons. The table lists this clonotype with many counts. Antigen: not known. Specified time point: newly diagnosed GD, antithyroid drugs for less than 3 months. PBMCs provided the RNA from which the TCR library was made. Study-wide findings and caveats: Newly diagnosed patients shared around 910 public clonotypes; persistent patients shared approximately 2,700. Less diverse TCR repertoires were seen in persistent Graves' patients than in newly diagnosed ones.

Trimming took 7 bases from V and 6 from J, leaving 13 bases between them. CDR3 length: 11 residues. Germline V CDR1 and CDR2: SQVTM, ANQGSEA. The same data also contributed to another study, on T cells in Graves' hyperthyroidism and ophthalmopathy. That source notes: Graves' hyperthyroidism showing no ophthalmopathy progression within 18 months was considered stable. The TCR CDR3 was amplified in a first-round RT-PCR using the HTBI primer set.

The clonotype was recovered from a woman between 18 and 29 years old with Graves disease. J is TRBJ2-7 and V is TRBV29-1; a weak D match, TRBD1 (5 bases). Sequenced here: peripheral blood mononuclear cells (PBMCs), sampled at new diagnosis, from a patient treated with antithyroid drugs. The CDR3 reads CSATVAREQYF. The DNA for the CDR3 is TGCAGCGCGACAGTGGCTCGCGAGCAGTACTTC.